This TCR beta chain derives from a study of blood T cell repertoires in COVID-19. Background on the study: The samples span acute and convalescent COVID-19 from the United States, Italy and Spain. PBMCs, B-cell-depleted T cells, or T cells were the source of the cDNA or gDNA that made up the material.

TCRdb's copy holds only in-frame clones and misses some; the assay was immunoSEQ multiplex PCR. The sample lists under 95,000 clones, 88% occurring once. Sequencing used peripheral blood. This clonotype was obtained from a human donor in a cohort sampled during active COVID-19.

This CDR3 is CASSSSQGSAFF. Here the CDR3 DNA reads TGTGCCAGCAGCTCGTCACAGGGTTCGGCTTTCTTT. J is TRBJ1-1 and V is TRBV11-2; D may be TRBD1 (6 bases). Germline CDR1 and CDR2: SGHAT and FQNNGV. The CDR3 sequence is 12 residues long. Trimming left V 4 bases short and J 11 bases short, with 14 bases between.